One and the same sample provided the 10 T cell receptor beta chains below, sequenced in a study of OX40 agonist ivuxolimab in advanced cancers. Profiling relied on immunoSEQ multiplex PCR, and the TCRdb table lists in-frame clones only, not all of them. The profile shows about 110,000 clones, approximately 90% of them singletons. The specimen comprised CD4+ or CD8+ T cells sorted from blood, sampled in a trial of the OX40 agonist ivuxolimab. These receptors came from an adult with an advanced solid tumor such as melanoma, head and neck, liver or kidney cancer.

This clone was recorded a few times. This chain connects TRBV2 to TRBJ1-2; 7 bases fit TRBD1. The V gene's germline CDR1 is SNHLY and CDR2 FYNNEI. CDR3 length equals 12 residues. V was clipped by 4 bases and J by 5 bases; unmatched bases: 1. The CDR3 loop is CASSGQGYGYTF. CDR3 nucleotides: TGTGCCAGCAGTGGACAGGGATATGGCTACACCTTC. Full variable domain (missing parts from reference TRBV2 and TRBJ1-2): EPEVTQTPSHQVTQMGQEVILRCVPISNHLYFYWYRQILGQKVEFLVSFYNNEISEKSEIFDDQFSVERPDGSNFTLKIRSTKLEDSAMYFCASSGQGYGYTFGSGTRLTVV.

The DNA of the CDR3 is TGTGCCAGCAGCTTAATGATTCGAGAGACCCAGTACTTC. This encodes CASSLMIRETQYF. The V call is TRBV7-2, the J call TRBJ2-5; D remains unclear. This CDR3 spans 13 amino acids. The V and J ends lost 2 bases and 4 bases respectively, with 8 bases between them. Germline lookup yields CDR1 SGHTA and CDR2 FQGNSA.

This chain joins TRBV14 and TRBJ2-7; 8 nucleotides align to TRBD2. The J segment lost 2 bases and the V segment lost 4 bases, leaving 1 base of the junction unmatched. Germline values: CDR1 SGHDN, CDR2 FVKESK. This CDR3 region has 13 residues. The CDR3 protein is CASSLAGPYEQYF. The CDR3, as DNA: TGTGCCAGCAGCCTAGCGGGACCCTACGAGCAGTACTTC.

A single count supports this clone. Here the CDR3 DNA reads TGTGCCAGTAGTCCTCCCAGGACCGGAGGCCGAGCTCACACTGAAGCTTTCTTT. This sequence encodes CASSPPRTGGRAHTEAFF. V and J are TRBV19 and TRBJ1-1, with D unresolved. This CDR3 spans 18 amino acids. The ends were cut back, 5 bases at V and 3 bases at J, with 25 bases in the middle. Germline lookup yields CDR1 LNHDA and CDR2 SQIVND (reference sequence).

This clone was counted a few times. V gene TRBV18 combines with J gene TRBJ2-7; 7 bases agree with TRBD1. Germline CDR1 reads KGHSH; CDR2 reads LQKENI. The CDR3 extends over 12 amino acids. V lost 3 bases to trimming and J lost 6 bases; unmatched junction nucleotides: 2. CDR3: CASSPRDSEQYF. DNA of the CDR3: TGTGCCAGCTCACCTAGGGACAGCGAGCAGTACTTC. The full variable domain, its missing parts supplied by reference TRBV18 and TRBJ2-7, is NAGVMQNPRHLVRRRGQEARLRCSPMKGHSHVYWYRQLPEEGLKFMVYLQKENIIDESGMPKERFSAEFPKEGPSILRIQQVVRGDSAAYFCASSPRDSEQYFGPGTRLTVT.

The chain uses TRBV6-4 and TRBJ2-5, with D uncertain. Germline V gene sequence: CDR1 MRHNA, CDR2 SNTAGT. The CDR3 extends over 11 amino acids. Trimming cost V 4 bases and J 1 base, with 1 base left between them. The CDR3 region is CASSAQETQYF. The CDR3 nucleotides read TGTGCCAGCAGTGCCCAAGAGACCCAGTACTTC.

The CDR3 region has the DNA TGCGCCAGCGGGCCGGGTAGCGGTAAGACCGGGGAGCTGTTTTTT. Its translation: CASGPGSGKTGELFF. The gene calls are TRBV4-3 and TRBJ2-2; D may be TRBD2 (6 bases). The V gene's germline CDR1 is LGHNA and CDR2 YSLEER. V was trimmed by 8 bases and J by 5 bases, leaving 18 bases between them. The CDR3 sequence is 15 residues long.

The chain has TRBV7-9 and TRBJ2-2; perhaps TRBD2 as D (6 bases). Deletions cut 5 bases from V and 6 bases from J, with 19 bases between. The germline gives CDR1 SEHNR, CDR2 FQNEAQ (reference sequence). The CDR3 covers 16 residues. The CDR3 nucleotides are TGTGCCAGCAGCCATCGTCGGGGGTCCGTCGCCGGGGAGCTGTTTTTT. Encoded protein: CASSHRRGSVAGELFF.

The genes are TRBV19 and TRBJ2-2; no reliable D call. The CDR3 runs to 16 residues. V was cut by 3 bases and J by 1 base, with 12 bases left in between. CDR1 is LNHDA and CDR2 is SQIVND in the germline V gene (reference sequence). This CDR3 reads CASSMGRVQNTGELFF. In DNA, the CDR3 is TGTGCCAGTAGTATGGGCCGGGTGCAGAACACCGGGGAGCTGTTTTTT.

This rearrangement joins TRBV27 to TRBJ1-2, with TRBD1 as a possible D gene (6 bases). Germline loops: CDR1 MNHEY, CDR2 SMNVEV (reference sequence). CDR3 length equals 13 residues. Trimming cost V 6 bases and J 8 bases, with 16 bases left between them. CDR3 nucleotide sequence: TGTGCCAGCAGCCCGGGGGGGGCCGTAGGCTACACCTTC. Translation: CASSPGGAVGYTF.